This TCR beta chain was documented in a study of human T cells and chemical hapten exposure. Study background: Patients having alopecia areata, totalis or universalis were mostly female. Slight differences in pooled library volume were the main source of varying TCR yields across samples.

This clonotype was seen many times. Its antigen is as yet unknown. CDR1 is MNHNS and CDR2 is SASEGT in the germline V gene. The CDR3 contains 19 residues. Unmatched junction bases numbered 15, after V lost 1 base and J lost 4 bases. Study results and caveats: Every donor had alopecia, and their immune response may therefore differ from healthy people's. No change in TCRs above 1 in 1000 frequency was produced by DPC sensitization.

Indicated time point: pre-sensitization, week 0. Regarding treatment: therapeutic diphenylcyclopropenone sensitization with weekly scalp DPC. In TCRdb, the RACE reads were re-called with MiXCR into one record per CDR3 protein. The table lists roughly 50,000 distinct CDR3 sequences, more than 8% of them singletons, with about 8.9% in the top ten. This chain connects TRBV6-1 to TRBJ2-1; 8 bases are shared with TRBD2. The TCR was taken from a man aged 35 to 55 with alopecia areata. Some clones in this sample may be carry-over from other donors' samples. The sequences come from whole blood, collected in connection with sensitization to the hapten diphenylcyclopropenone (DPC). CDR3 protein: CASSEGGLERLTIYNEQFF. CDR3 nucleotide sequence: TGTGCCAGCAGTGAAGGGGGACTAGAGCGTTTGACGATATACAATGAGCAGTTCTTC.